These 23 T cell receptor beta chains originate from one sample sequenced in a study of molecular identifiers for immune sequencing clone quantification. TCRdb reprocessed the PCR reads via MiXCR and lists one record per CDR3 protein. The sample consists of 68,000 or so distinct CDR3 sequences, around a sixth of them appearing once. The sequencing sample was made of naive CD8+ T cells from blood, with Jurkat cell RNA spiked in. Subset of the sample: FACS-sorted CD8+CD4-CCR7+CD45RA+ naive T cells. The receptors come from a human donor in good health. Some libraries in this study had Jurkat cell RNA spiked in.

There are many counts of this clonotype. CDR3 nucleotide sequence: TGCGCCAGCAGCCCAAGATTGTTGGTCACCGGGGAGCTGTTTTTT. This translates into CASSPRLLVTGELFF. The chain recombines TRBV4-1 with TRBJ2-2; D gene unclear. This CDR3 region has 15 residues. The ends were cut back, 4 bases at V and 4 bases at J, with 13 bases in the middle. Germline V gives CDR1 MGHRA, CDR2 YSYEKL.

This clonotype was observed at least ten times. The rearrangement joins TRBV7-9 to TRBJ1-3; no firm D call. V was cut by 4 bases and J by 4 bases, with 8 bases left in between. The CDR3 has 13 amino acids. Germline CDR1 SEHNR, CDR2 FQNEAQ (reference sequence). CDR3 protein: CASSSTLGNTIYF. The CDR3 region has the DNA TGTGCCAGCAGCTCGACACTAGGAAACACCATATATTTT. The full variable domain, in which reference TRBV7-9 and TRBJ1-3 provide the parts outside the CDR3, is DTGVSQNPRHKITKRGQNVTFRCDPISEHNRLYWYRQTLGQGPEFLTYFQNEAQLEKSRLLSDRFSAERPKGSFSTLEIQRTEQGDSAMYLCASSSTLGNTIYFGEGSWLTVV.

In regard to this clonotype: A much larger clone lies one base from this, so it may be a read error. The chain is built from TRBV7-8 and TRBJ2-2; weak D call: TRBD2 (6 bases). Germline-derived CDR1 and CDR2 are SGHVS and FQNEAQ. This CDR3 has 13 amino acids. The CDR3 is CTSSWGLSGELFF. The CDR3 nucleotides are TGTACCAGCAGCTGGGGACTCTCCGGGGAGCTGTTTTTT.

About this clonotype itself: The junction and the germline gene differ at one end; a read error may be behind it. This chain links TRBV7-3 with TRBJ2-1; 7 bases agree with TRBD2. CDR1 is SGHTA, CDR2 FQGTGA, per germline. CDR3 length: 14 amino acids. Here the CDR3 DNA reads TGTGCCAGCAGCGGGGGAGGGTCCTGCAATGAGCAGTTCTTC. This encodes CASSGGGSCNEQFF.

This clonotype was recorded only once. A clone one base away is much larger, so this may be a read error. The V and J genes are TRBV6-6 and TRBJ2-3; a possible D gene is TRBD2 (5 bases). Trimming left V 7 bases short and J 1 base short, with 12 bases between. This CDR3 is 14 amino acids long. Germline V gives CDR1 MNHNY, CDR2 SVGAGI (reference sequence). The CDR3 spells CASKGDRGTDTQYF. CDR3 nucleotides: TGTGCCAGCAAGGGAGATCGTGGCACAGATACGCAGTATTTT.

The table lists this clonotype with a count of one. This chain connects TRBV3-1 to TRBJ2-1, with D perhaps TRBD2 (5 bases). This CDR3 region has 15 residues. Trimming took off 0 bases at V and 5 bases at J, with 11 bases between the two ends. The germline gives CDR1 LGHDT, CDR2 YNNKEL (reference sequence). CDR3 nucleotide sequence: TGTGCCAGCAGCCAAGAGAGGCTAGCCCACAATGAGCAGTTCTTC. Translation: CASSQERLAHNEQFF.

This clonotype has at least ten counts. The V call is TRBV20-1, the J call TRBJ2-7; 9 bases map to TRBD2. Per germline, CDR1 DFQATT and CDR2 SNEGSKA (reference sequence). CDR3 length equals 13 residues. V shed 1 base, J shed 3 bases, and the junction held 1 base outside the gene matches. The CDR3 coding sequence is TGCAGTGCTAGAGGTAGCGGGAGCTACGAGCAGTACTTC. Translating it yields CSARGSGSYEQYF.

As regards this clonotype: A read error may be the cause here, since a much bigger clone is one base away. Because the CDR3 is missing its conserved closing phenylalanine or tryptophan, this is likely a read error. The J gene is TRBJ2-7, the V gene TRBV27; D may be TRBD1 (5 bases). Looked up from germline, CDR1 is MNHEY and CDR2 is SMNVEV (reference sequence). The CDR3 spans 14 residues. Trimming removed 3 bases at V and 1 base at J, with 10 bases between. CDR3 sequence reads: CASSLLGPSYEQYL. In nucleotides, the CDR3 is TGTGCCAGCAGTTTGTTGGGGCCTTCCTACGAGCAGTACCTC.

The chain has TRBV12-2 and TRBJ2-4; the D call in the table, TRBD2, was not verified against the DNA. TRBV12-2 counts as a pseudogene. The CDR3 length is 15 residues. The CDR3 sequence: CASRLVAGTKNIQYF. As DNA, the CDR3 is TGTGCAAGTCGCTTAGTTGCGGGAACCAAAAACATTCAGTACTTC.

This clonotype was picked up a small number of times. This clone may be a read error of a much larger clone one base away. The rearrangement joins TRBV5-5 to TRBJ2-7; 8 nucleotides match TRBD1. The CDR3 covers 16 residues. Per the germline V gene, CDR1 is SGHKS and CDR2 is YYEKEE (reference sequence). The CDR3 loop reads CASGFISGQGGIEQYF. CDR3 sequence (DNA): TGTGCCAGCGGCTTTATCTCCGGACAGGGAGGAATCGAGCAGTACTTC. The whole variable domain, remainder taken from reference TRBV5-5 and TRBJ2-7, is DAGVTQSPTHLIKTRGQQVTLRCSPISGHKSVSWYQQVLGQGPQFIFQYYEKEERGRGNFPDRFSARQFPNYSSELNVNALLLGDSALYLCASGFISGQGGIEQYFGPGTRLTVT.

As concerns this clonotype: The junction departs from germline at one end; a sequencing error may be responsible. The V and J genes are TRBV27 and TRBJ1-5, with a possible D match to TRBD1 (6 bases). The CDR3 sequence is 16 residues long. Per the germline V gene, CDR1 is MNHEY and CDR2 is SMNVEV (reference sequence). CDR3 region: CASSPVPIGGLQPQHF. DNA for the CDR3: TGCGCCAGCAGCCCGGTCCCAATAGGGGGGCTTCAGCCCCAGCATTTT.

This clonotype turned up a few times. DNA for the CDR3: TGTGCCAGCAGTTCGACAGTCTCTAACTATGGCTACACCTTC. It codes for CASSSTVSNYGYTF. The rearrangement uses TRBV27 and TRBJ1-2, with D possibly TRBD1 on 5 matching bases. The V and J ends lost 4 bases and 0 bases respectively, with 9 bases between them. CDR1 and CDR2 (germline): MNHEY, SMNVEV (reference sequence). The CDR3 contains 14 residues.

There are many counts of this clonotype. The CDR3 coding sequence is TGTGCCAGCAGTGATCCCGCGGCTAGCGGGAGCACAGATACGCAGTATTTT. Translated, it gives CASSDPAASGSTDTQYF. The V call is TRBV2, the J call TRBJ2-3; 8 nucleotides line up with TRBD2. This CDR3 spans 17 amino acids. Losses at the gene ends were 3 bases for V and 0 bases for J; bases not matched to a gene: 8. Germline-derived CDR1 and CDR2 are SNHLY and FYNNEI.

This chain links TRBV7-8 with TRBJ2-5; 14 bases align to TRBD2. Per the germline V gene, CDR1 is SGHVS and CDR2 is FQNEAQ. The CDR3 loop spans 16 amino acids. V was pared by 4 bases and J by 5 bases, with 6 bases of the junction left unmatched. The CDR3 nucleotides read TGTGCCAGCAGCTGGGGACTAGCGGGAGTATCGGAGACCCAGTACTTC. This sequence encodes CASSWGLAGVSETQYF.

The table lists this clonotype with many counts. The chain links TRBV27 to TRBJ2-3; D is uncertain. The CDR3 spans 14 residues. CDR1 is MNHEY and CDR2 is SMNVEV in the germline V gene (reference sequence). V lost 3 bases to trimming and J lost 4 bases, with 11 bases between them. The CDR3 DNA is TGTGCCAGCAGTTTGGTCCTCCCCGCAGATACGCAGTATTTT. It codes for CASSLVLPADTQYF.

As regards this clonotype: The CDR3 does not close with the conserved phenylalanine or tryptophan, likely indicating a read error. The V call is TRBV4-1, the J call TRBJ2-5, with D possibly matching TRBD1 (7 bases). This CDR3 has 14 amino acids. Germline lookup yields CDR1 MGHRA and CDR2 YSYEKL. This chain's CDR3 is CASSPRDSQETQYL. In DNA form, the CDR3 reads TGCGCCAGCAGCCCGCGGGACAGCCAAGAAACCCAGTACCTC.

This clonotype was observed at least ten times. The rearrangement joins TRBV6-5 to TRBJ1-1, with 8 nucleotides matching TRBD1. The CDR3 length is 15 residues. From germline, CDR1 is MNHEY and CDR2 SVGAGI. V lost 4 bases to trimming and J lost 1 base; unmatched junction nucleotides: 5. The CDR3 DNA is TGTGCCAGCAGTTCCGGACAGGGCTGGAACACTGAAGCTTTCTTT. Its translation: CASSSGQGWNTEAFF.

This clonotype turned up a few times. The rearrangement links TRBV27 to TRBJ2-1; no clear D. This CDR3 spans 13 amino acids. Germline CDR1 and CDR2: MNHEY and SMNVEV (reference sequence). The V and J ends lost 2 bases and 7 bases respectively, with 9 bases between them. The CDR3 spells CASSLIAGNEQFF. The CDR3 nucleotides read TGTGCCAGCAGTTTAATAGCTGGGAATGAGCAGTTCTTC.

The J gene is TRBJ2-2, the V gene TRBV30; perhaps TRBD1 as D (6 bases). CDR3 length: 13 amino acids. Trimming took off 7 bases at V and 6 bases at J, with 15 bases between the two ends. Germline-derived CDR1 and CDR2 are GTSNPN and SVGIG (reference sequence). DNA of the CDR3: TGTGCCTTGACAGGACCCCAACCCGGGGAGCTGTTTTTT. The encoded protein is CALTGPQPGELFF.

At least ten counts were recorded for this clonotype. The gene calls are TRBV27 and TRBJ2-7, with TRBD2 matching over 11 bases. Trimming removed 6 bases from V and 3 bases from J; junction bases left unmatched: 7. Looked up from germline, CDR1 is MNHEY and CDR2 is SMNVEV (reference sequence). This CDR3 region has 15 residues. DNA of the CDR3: TGTGCCAGCAGGGGTTTACTAGCGGGGGACTACGAGCAGTACTTC. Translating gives CASRGLLAGDYEQYF.

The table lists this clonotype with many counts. The CDR3 DNA follows: TGTGCCAGCAGCTTATACTTCAGGAGCTCCTACAATGAGCAGTTCTTC. Protein sequence: CASSLYFRSSYNEQFF. This chain uses TRBV7-8 with TRBJ2-1; D unclear. The CDR3 is 16 amino acids. CDR1 and CDR2 (germline): SGHVS, FQNEAQ. The V end was cut by 2 bases, the J end by 0 bases, with 11 bases between.

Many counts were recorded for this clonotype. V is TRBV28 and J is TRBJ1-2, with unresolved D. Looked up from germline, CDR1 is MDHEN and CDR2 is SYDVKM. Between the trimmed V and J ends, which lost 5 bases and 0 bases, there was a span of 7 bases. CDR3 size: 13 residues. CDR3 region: CASSPPANYGYTF. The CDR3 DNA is TGTGCCAGCAGTCCTCCCGCTAACTATGGCTACACCTTC.

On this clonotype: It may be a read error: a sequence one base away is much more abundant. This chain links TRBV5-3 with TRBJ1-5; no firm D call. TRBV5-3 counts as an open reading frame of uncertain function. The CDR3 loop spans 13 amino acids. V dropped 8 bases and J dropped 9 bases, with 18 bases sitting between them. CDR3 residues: CASSTGLYRPQHF. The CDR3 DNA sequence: TGTGCCAGCAGCACCGGACTGTATCGGCCCCAGCATTTT.